This T cell receptor beta chain was identified in a study of breast tumors, draining lymph nodes, adjacent tissues listed by TCRdb under 2016. Context from the whole study: The study compared TCR beta repertoires across tumor, adjacent nontumor tissue and axillary lymph nodes from breast cancer patients. In human breast cancer, the study set out to evaluate how tumor, surrounding tissue and draining lymph node repertoires relate to one another and whether T cells may move between these sites. Overall study results and their limits: The data were considered consistent with most tumor T cells being derived from the lymph node and subsequently expanding within tumor tissue. Tumor T-cell repertoires showed less diversity than lymph node repertoires and more diversity than nontumor tissue repertoires, and tumor T-cell repertoires showed preferential V and J gene usage. Rather than being directly demonstrated, the conclusion that tumor T cells originate in lymph nodes was presented as consistent with a hypothesis. Tumor and nontumor tissue repertoires were significantly more similar in luminal-like than in basal-like breast cancer.

Lymph node samples were obtained from the axillary draining lymph nodes of breast cancer patients. The germline ends are 22 bases apart after V is trimmed by 0 bases and J by 7 bases. CDR1 and CDR2 were assigned from the germline V gene (reference sequence) as GTSNPN and SVGIG. The CDR3 contains 16 residues, cysteine and phenylalanine counted. The CDR3 DNA has 48 bases and is translated from base 1. This clonotype was detected ten times or more. Its antigen remains unidentified. No much larger clone exists at a distance of one base, and base qualities are not known. For sequencing, an Illumina HiSeq 2000 was employed. Multiplex PCR amplification was used to build the TCR beta chain libraries. The amplified TCR beta chain products were analyzed by high-throughput sequencing. TCRdb redid the processing of the public reads, applying fastp at Q25 and MiXCR, and retained in-frame beta chains. Each CDR3 protein appears once, grouped with its most common genes and DNA. A total of roughly 130,000 distinct CDR3 sequences appear in this sample, nearly 20% of them only once. The top ten clones comprise less than 4.5% of the sample.

The sample comprised axillary lymph node tissue. Recombination joined TRBV30 with TRBJ2-7; the D gene may be TRBD1 or TRBD2, since each aligns over 5 bases. The clonotype was recovered from a female donor with breast cancer. Some clones in this sample may be carry-over from other donors' samples. The CDR3 in this case is CAWSVFRDGPPGEQYF. The DNA sequence is given as TGTGCCTGGAGTGTATTCCGGGACGGCCCCCCAGGAGAGCAGTACTTC.